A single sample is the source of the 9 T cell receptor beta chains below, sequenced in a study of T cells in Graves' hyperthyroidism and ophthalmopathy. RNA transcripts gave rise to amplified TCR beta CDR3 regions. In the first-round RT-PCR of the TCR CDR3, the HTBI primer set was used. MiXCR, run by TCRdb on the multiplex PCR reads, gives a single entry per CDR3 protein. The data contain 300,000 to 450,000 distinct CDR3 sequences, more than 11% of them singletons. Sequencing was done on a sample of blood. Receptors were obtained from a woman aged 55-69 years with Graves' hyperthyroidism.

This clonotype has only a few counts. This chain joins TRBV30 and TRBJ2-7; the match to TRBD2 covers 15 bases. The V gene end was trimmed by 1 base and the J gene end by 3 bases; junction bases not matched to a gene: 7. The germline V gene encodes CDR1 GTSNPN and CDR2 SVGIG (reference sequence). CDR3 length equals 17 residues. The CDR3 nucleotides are TGTGCCTGGAGTGGGAGGACTAGCGGGAGGGCCCTCTACGAGCAGTACTTC. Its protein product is CAWSGRTSGRALYEQYF.

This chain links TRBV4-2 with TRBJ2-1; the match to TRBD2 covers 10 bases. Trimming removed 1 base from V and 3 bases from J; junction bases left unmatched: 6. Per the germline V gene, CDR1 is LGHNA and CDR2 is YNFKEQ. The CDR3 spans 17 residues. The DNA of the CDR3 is TGTGCCAGCAGCCAAGCCCCTCCTAGCGGGAGCTACAATGAGCAGTTCTTC. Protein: CASSQAPPSGSYNEQFF.

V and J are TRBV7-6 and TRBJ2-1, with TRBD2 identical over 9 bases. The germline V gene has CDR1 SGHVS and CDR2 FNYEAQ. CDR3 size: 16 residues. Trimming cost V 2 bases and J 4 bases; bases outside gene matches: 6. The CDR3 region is CASSLYWTSAYNEQFF. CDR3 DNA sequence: TGTGCCAGCAGCTTATACTGGACTAGCGCATACAATGAGCAGTTCTTC.

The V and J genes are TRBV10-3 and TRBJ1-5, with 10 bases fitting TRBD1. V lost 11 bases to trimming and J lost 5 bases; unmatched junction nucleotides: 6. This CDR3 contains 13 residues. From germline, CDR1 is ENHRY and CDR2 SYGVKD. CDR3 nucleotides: TGTGCCTCGACAGGGGGCGTCGATCAGCCCCAGCATTTT. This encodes CASTGGVDQPQHF.

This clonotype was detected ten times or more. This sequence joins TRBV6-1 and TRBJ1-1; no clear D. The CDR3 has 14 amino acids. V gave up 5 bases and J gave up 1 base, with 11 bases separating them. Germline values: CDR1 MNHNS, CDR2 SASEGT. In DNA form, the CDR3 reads TGTGCCAGCAGTTATAGGGCAGAGAACACTGAAGCTTTCTTT. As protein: CASSYRAENTEAFF.

DNA of the CDR3: TGCAGTGCTCCCGCCCCGGGACTGGACAATGAGCAGTTCTTC. As protein: CSAPAPGLDNEQFF. This chain joins TRBV20-1 and TRBJ2-1, with D possibly being TRBD2 (6 bases). This CDR3 is 14 amino acids long. The germline V gene has CDR1 DFQATT and CDR2 SNEGSKA (reference sequence). V was pared by 5 bases and J by 5 bases, with 16 bases between.

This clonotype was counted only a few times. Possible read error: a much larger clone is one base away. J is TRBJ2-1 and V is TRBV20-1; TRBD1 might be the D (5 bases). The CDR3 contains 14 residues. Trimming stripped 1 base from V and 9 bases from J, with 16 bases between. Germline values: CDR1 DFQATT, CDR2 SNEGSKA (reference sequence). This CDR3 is CSARVQGFLSEQFF. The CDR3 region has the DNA TGCAGTGCTAGAGTGCAGGGTTTTCTCAGTGAGCAGTTCTTC.

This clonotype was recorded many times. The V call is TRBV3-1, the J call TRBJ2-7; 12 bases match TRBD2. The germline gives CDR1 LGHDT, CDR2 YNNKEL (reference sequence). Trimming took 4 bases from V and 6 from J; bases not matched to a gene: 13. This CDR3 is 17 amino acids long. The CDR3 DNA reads TGTGCCAGCAGCCCCGAGGCGTCTAGCGGGAGGGCCGGCGAGCAGTACTTC. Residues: CASSPEASSGRAGEQYF.

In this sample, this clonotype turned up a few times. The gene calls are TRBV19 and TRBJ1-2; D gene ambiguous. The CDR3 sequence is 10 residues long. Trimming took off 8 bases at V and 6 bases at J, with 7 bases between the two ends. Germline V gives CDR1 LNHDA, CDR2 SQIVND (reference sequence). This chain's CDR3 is CASFFDGYTF. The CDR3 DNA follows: TGTGCCAGTTTTTTTGATGGCTACACCTTC.